A single sample gave rise to the 20 T cell receptor beta chains below, sequenced in a study of T-cell memory formation after mild COVID-19. TCRdb used MiXCR to reprocess the 5' RACE reads, holding one entry per CDR3 protein. The sample yields 250,000 to 300,000 distinct CDR3 sequences, approximately 18% seen once. Source material: PBMCs or a T cell subset sorted from them (not recorded which). Source of these receptors: a man aged 18 to 29 who had mild COVID-19 (a few samples of this study predate the infection). Cell type and time point are not known.

This clonotype came up a few times. The chain recombines TRBV6-2 or TRBV6-3 with TRBJ2-7, with TRBD2 matching 7 bases. CDR1 and CDR2 (germline): MNHEY, SVGEGT. The CDR3 contains 14 residues. Germline trimming cut 6 bases from V and 2 bases from J; bases unmatched to any gene: 7. The DNA for the CDR3 is TGTGCCAGCAGATCGGCGGGGGTGACCTACGAGCAGTACGTC. Translation: CASRSAGVTYEQYV.

This clonotype came up once. V and J are TRBV5-1 and TRBJ2-2; D is possibly TRBD1 or TRBD2 (5 bases each). CDR1 is SGHRS and CDR2 is YFSETQ in the germline V gene. Trimming pared 6 bases from V and 8 bases from J, leaving 26 bases between. This CDR3 region has 17 residues. The CDR3 DNA follows: TGCGCCAGCACCCCAGAGGGACGGAGCCGAATCAGGGGGGAGCTGTTTTTT. Amino acid sequence: CASTPEGRSRIRGELFF.

The genes are TRBV4-3 and TRBJ2-6; D is unresolved. Germline V CDR1 and CDR2: LGHNA, YSLEER. V dropped 4 bases and J dropped 0 bases, with 13 bases sitting between them. The CDR3 has 17 amino acids. CDR3 coding DNA: TGCGCCAGCAGCCCTGGGGTAGCCCACTCTGGGGCCAACGTCCTGACTTTC. It encodes CASSPGVAHSGANVLTF.

This sequence joins TRBV4-3 and TRBJ2-2; weak D call: TRBD1 (5 bases). The CDR3 sequence is 14 residues long. V shed 4 bases and J shed 6 bases, with 12 bases lying between them. In germline, CDR1 is LGHNA, CDR2 YSLEER. CDR3 loop: CASSLGHSAGELFF. The CDR3 region has the DNA TGCGCCAGCAGCCTTGGACACAGCGCCGGGGAGCTGTTTTTT.

This clonotype came up a few times. The chain recombines TRBV6-2 or TRBV6-3 with TRBJ2-5; 11 bases are shared with TRBD2. Germline trimming cut 4 bases from V and 10 bases from J; bases unmatched to any gene: 11. There are 15 residues in the CDR3. CDR1 is MNHEY and CDR2 is SVGEGT in the germline V gene. The DNA of the CDR3 is TGTGCCAGCAGTTCGGGACTAGCGGTGCTGGGGGACCAGTACTTC. Translated: CASSSGLAVLGDQYF.

This sequence joins TRBV5-4 and TRBJ2-1, with 8 bases fitting TRBD1. CDR1 is SGHNT and CDR2 is YYREEE in the germline V gene (reference sequence). This CDR3 is built from 13 residues. Trimming took 4 bases from V and 7 from J; bases not matched to a gene: 4. Here the CDR3 reads CASSPDRENEQFF. DNA for the CDR3: TGTGCCAGCAGCCCGGACAGGGAAAATGAGCAGTTCTTC.

Notes on this clonotype: Because it lacks the conserved phenylalanine or tryptophan at the end, this CDR3 is likely a read error. The chain recombines TRBV4-1 with TRBJ2-2; D is possibly TRBD1 or TRBD2 (5 bases each). Germline V gene data show CDR1 as MGHRA and CDR2 as YSYEKL. This CDR3 spans 15 amino acids. V lost 6 bases, J lost 4 bases, and 15 bases lay in between. The CDR3: CASSRGPSGTGELFL. Written as DNA, the CDR3 is TGCGCCAGCAGTCGGGGACCTTCGGGCACCGGGGAGCTGTTTCTT.

The chain combines TRBV10-2 with TRBJ2-5, with D tentatively TRBD1 (6 bases). V was trimmed by 6 bases and J by 5 bases, leaving 16 bases between them. The CDR3 is made up of 14 amino acids. Per germline, CDR1 WSHSY and CDR2 SAAADI. CDR3 loop: CASRPGQWGETQYF. The DNA of the CDR3 is TGCGCCAGCAGACCCGGACAGTGGGGCGAGACCCAGTACTTC.

This clonotype was found a few times. The chain uses TRBV23-1 and TRBJ1-2; no clear D. TRBV23-1 is placed among ORFs of uncertain function. V was shortened by 4 bases and J by 5 bases, with 8 bases between the two germline ends. CDR3 length: 12 amino acids. The CDR3 DNA reads TGCGCCAGCAGTCCGTGCGGATATGGCTACACCTTC. Translating gives CASSPCGYGYTF.

The table lists this clonotype with a few counts. The chain carries TRBV12-3 or TRBV12-4 and TRBJ2-2, with a tentative D call TRBD2 (6 bases). The CDR3 spans 15 residues. Trimming removed 6 bases at V and 4 bases at J, with 15 bases between. CDR3 residues: CASSLGLQSTGELFF. CDR3 sequence (DNA): TGTGCCAGCAGCCTGGGACTCCAAAGCACCGGGGAGCTGTTTTTT.

This clonotype has more than one count but fewer than ten. The rearrangement uses TRBV12-3 or TRBV12-4 and TRBJ1-2; D gene ambiguous. The CDR3 has 14 residues. V lost 6 bases and J 3 bases, leaving 14 bases between the germline ends. The CDR3 DNA sequence: TGTGCCAGCAGAACATTGGGGTCTGACTATGGCTACACCTTC. Its protein is CASRTLGSDYGYTF.

J is TRBJ2-3 and V is TRBV7-9, with D possibly being TRBD1 (6 bases). With 0 bases removed from V and 8 bases from J, the gap between germline ends came to 15 bases. The germline V gene encodes CDR1 SEHNR and CDR2 FQNEAQ (reference sequence). This CDR3 is 15 amino acids long. This CDR3 is CASSLASQGKRTQYF. CDR3 nucleotides: TGTGCCAGCAGCTTAGCTAGCCAGGGGAAACGTACGCAGTATTTT.

This clonotype was recorded a few times. V gene TRBV27 combines with J gene TRBJ2-1; TRBD1 agrees at 10 bases. The CDR3 runs to 15 residues. The J segment lost 7 bases and the V segment lost 4 bases, leaving 7 bases of the junction unmatched. CDR1 and CDR2 from the germline V gene are MNHEY and SMNVEV (reference sequence). CDR3 bases: TGTGCCAGCAGTTCGACAGGGGGCGCACGGAATGAGCAGTTCTTC. Translation gives CASSSTGGARNEQFF.

The chain recombines TRBV10-3 with TRBJ2-3, with 8 nucleotides matching TRBD1. This CDR3 comprises 15 residues. After removal of 4 bases from V and 10 bases from J, the junction contained 13 bases not matched to a gene. CDR1 is ENHRY, CDR2 SYGVKD, per germline. The CDR3 protein is CAISGTGKGSGPQYF. CDR3 coding DNA: TGTGCCATCAGTGGGACAGGGAAAGGAAGTGGTCCGCAGTATTTT.

The chain employs TRBV24-1 and TRBJ2-1; D is possibly TRBD2 (6 bases). Per the germline V gene, CDR1 is KGHDR and CDR2 is SFDVKD. Trimming shortened V by 3 bases and J by 9 bases, and 11 bases separated the two germline ends. There are 13 residues in the CDR3. CDR3 in amino acids: CATSDAGIGEQFF. The CDR3 DNA reads as TGTGCCACCAGTGATGCGGGAATAGGTGAGCAGTTCTTC.

The chain links TRBV5-1 to TRBJ2-1, with D tentatively TRBD1 (6 bases). The V end was cut by 6 bases, the J end by 6 bases, with 10 bases between. CDR1 SGHRS and CDR2 YFSETQ come from the germline V gene. The CDR3 length is 12 residues. In nucleotides, the CDR3 is TGCGCCAGCAATACAGGGCTCAATGAGCAGTTCTTC. It codes for CASNTGLNEQFF.

The chain combines TRBV9 with TRBJ1-2, with 7 bases matching TRBD1. Germline CDR1 and CDR2: SGDLS and YYNGEE. V shed 0 bases, J shed 3 bases, and the junction held 5 bases outside the gene matches. The CDR3 runs 15 residues. The CDR3 here is CASSVATTGHYGYTF. The CDR3 DNA follows: TGTGCCAGCAGCGTAGCTACGACAGGGCACTATGGCTACACCTTC.

The rearrangement joins TRBV7-3 to TRBJ2-5; D not resolved. This CDR3 is 12 amino acids long. V lost 5 bases and J 9 bases, leaving 13 bases between the germline ends. Germline V gene lookup returns CDR1 SGHTA and CDR2 FQGTGA. The CDR3: CASSTGPEAQYF. CDR3 nucleotides: TGTGCCAGCAGCACCGGCCCTGAGGCCCAGTACTTC.

V is TRBV6-2 or TRBV6-3 and J is TRBJ2-1; 7 bases fit TRBD1. V gave up 6 bases and J gave up 3 bases; unmatched junction bases: 8. The CDR3 contains 15 residues. From germline, CDR1 is MNHEY and CDR2 SVGEGT. CDR3 DNA sequence: TGTGCCAGCAGCAAGACAGGGACGATCTACAATGAGCAGTTCTTC. The encoded protein is CASSKTGTIYNEQFF.

The CDR3 DNA reads TGTGCCAGCAGCTTAAGGATCCCTGAGGAGCAGTACTTC. Translation: CASSLRIPEEQYF. This sequence joins TRBV7-2 and TRBJ2-7; D is unresolved. This CDR3 is 13 amino acids long. Germline CDR1 SGHTA, CDR2 FQGNSA. V lost 2 bases to trimming and J lost 7 bases, with 12 bases between them.